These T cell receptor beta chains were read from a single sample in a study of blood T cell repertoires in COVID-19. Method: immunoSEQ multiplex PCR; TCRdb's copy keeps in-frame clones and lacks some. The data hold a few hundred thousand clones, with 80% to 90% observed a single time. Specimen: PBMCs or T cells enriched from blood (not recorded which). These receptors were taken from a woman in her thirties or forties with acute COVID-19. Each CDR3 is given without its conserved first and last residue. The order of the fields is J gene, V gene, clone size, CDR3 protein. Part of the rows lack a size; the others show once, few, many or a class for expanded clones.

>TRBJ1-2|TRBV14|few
ASSRDRGLISGYT
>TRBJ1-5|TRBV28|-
ASSSPGGSQPQH
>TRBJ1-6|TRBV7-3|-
ASSTKLQRRRGNNSPLH
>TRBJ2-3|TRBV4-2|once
ASSQTWAGTDTQY
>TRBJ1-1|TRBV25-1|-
ASTGLLNTEAF
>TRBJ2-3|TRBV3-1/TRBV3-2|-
ASSLLPPTSGRVADTQY
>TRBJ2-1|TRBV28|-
ASTRGLEQF
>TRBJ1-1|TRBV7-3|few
ASSLGTDMNTEAF
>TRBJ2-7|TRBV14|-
ASSQDLDSSEQY
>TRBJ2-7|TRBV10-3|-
AVRGSYEQY
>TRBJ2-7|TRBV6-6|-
ASSYLFGEQY
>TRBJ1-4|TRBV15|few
ATSSRPGGEKLF
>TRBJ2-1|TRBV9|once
ASSLPGQGPSNEQF
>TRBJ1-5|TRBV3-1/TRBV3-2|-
ASSPTGGNQPQH
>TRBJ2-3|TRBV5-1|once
ASSLATGDPYTQY
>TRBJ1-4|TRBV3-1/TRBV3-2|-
ASSHRTVNEKLF
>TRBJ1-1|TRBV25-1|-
ASSEWKGDSTEAF
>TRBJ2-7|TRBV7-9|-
ASSLDQGVSYEQY
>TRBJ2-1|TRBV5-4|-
ASSLPLGSTNEQF
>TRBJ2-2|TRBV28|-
ASSLLAGGAGELF
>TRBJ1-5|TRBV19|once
ASSIPRPTGQGSNQPQH
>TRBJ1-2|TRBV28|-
ASTFPGTETYGYT
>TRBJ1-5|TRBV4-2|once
ASSQEGTPDQPQH
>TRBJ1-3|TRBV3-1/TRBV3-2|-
ASSLPGVSSGNTIY
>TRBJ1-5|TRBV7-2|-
ASSLGYNQPQH
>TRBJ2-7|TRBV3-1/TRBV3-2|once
ASSQDGRNHEQY
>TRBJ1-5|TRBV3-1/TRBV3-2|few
ASSRGQDHQPQH
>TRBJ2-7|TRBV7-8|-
ASSLGLAYEQY
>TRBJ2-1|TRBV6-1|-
ASSELASGRNEQF
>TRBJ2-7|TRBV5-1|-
ASSLGRGSYEQY
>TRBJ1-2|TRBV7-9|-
ASSFTGKRLNYGYT
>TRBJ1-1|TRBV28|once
ASSLQVAEAF